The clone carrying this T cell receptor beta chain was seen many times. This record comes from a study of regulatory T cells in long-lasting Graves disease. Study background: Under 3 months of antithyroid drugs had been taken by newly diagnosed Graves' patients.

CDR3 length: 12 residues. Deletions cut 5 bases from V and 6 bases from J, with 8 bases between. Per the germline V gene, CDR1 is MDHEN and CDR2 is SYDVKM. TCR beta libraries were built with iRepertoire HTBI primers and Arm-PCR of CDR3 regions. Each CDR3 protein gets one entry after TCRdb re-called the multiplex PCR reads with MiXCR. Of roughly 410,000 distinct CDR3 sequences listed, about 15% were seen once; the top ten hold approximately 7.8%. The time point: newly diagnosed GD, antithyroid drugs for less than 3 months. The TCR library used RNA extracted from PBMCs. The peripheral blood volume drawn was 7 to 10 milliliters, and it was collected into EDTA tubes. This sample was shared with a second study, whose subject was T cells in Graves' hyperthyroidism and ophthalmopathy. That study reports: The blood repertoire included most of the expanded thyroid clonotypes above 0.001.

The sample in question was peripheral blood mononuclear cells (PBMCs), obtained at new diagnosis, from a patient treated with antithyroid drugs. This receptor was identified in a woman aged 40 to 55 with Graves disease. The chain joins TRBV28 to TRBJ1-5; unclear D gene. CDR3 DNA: TGTGCCAGCAGTGCCGGGGTTCAGCCCCAGCATTTT. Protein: CASSAGVQPQHF.